The following is a T cell receptor (beta chain) sequence with its context. Produced via immunoSEQ multiplex PCR; TCRdb's table is partial and in-frame only. This repertoire shows about 370,000 clones, under 90% found once; its top ten account for less than 2%. CDR1 and CDR2 from the germline V gene are MNHEY and SMNVEV (reference sequence). The V end was cut by 5 bases, the J end by 2 bases, with 7 bases between. The CDR3 is 12 residues long. This sample was taken from a study of blood T cell repertoires in COVID-19. The receptor was derived from a woman aged 25 to 39 who had recovered from COVID-19. The chain uses TRBV27 and TRBJ2-7, with D tentatively TRBD1 (5 bases). Sequencing was carried out using PBMCs or T cells enriched from blood (not recorded which). The CDR3 nucleotides are TGTGCCAGCAGTAGACAGCCCTACGAGCAGTACTTC. Its protein is CASSRQPYEQYF.